This TCR beta chain was found in a study of blood T cells in healthy people across ages. Remarks on this clonotype: Its antigen is undetermined. One base away lies a much larger clone, so this may be a sequencing read error.

Combining a sample-barcoded 5' primer with a J-beta primer mix, a second PCR ran for roughly 6 to 12 cycles. TCRdb independently ran MiXCR on the 5' RACE reads; one entry per CDR3 protein. This table has about a million distinct CDR3 sequences, roughly two fifths appearing once. PBMCs, at least 7 million per sample, were isolated. Study-level results: Roughly linear age-related decline in beta diversity appeared, significant by age around 40.

CDR1 is SEHNR, CDR2 FQNEAQ, per germline (reference sequence). The CDR3 sequence is 14 residues long. This TCR was recovered from a young man in good health. Sequenced: blood. This chain links TRBV7-9 with TRBJ2-1; TRBD2 is a possible D gene (5 bases). CDR3 protein: CASSVASRNNEQFF. CDR3 bases: TGTGCCAGCAGCGTAGCTAGCAGGAACAATGAGCAGTTCTTC.